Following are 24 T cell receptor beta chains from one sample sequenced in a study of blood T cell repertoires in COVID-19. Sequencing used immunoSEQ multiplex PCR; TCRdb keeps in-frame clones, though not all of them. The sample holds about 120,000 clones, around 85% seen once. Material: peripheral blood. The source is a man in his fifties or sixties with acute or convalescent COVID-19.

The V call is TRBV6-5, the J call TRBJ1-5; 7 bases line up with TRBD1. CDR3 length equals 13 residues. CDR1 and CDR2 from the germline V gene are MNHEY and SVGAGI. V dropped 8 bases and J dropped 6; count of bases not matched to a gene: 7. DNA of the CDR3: TGTGCCAGCGCCAGGGGGTCGGTTCAGCCCCAGCATTTT. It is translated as CASARGSVQPQHF.

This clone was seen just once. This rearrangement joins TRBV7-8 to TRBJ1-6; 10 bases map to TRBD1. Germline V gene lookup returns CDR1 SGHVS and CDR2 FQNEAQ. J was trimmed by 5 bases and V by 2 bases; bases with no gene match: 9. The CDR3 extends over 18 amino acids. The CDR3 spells CASSLPLTGTGDNSPLHF. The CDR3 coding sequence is TGTGCCAGCAGCTTACCACTAACCGGGACAGGGGATAATTCACCCCTCCACTTT.

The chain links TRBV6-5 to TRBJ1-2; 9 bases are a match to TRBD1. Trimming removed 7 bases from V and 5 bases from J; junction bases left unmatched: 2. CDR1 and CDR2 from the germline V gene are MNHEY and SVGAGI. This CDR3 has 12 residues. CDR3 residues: CASTTGGYGYTF. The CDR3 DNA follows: TGTGCCAGCACGACAGGGGGGTATGGCTACACCTTC.

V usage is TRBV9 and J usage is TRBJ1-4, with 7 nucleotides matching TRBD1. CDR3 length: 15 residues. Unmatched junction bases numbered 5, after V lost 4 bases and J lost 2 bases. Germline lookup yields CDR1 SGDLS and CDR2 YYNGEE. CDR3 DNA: TGTGCCAGCAGCATCCAGACAGGGACTAATGAAAAACTGTTTTTT. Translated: CASSIQTGTNEKLFF.

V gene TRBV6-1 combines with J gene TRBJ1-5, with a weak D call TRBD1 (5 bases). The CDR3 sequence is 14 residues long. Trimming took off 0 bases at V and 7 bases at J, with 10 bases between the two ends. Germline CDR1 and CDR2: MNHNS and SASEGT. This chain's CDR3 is CASSEASGRQPQHF. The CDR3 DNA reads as TGTGCCAGCAGTGAAGCGTCAGGGCGCCAGCCCCAGCATTTT.

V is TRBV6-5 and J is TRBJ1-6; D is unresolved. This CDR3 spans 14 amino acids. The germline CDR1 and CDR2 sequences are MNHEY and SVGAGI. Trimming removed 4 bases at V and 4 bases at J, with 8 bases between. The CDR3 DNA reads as TGTGCCAGCAGTTCAGGCCCATATAATTCACCCCTCCACTTT. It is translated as CASSSGPYNSPLHF.

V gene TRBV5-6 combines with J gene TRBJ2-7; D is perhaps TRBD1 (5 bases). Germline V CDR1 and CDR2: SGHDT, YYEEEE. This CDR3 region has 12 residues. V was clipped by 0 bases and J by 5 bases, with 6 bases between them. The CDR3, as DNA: TGTGCCAGCAGCTTGGAAGGGGACGAGCAGTACGTC. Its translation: CASSLEGDEQYV.

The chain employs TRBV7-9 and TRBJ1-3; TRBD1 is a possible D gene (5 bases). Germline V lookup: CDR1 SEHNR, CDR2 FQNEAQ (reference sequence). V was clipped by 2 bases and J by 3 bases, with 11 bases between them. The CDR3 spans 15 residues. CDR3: CASSLRGFGGNTIYF. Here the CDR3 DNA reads TGTGCCAGCAGCTTAAGGGGATTCGGTGGAAACACCATATATTTT.

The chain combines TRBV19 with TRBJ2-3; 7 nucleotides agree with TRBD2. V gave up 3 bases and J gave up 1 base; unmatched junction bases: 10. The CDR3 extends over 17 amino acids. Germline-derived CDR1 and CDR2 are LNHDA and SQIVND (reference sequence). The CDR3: CASSIPLRGDGTDTQYF. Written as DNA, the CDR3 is TGTGCCAGTAGTATCCCTCTACGGGGGGACGGCACAGATACGCAGTATTTT.

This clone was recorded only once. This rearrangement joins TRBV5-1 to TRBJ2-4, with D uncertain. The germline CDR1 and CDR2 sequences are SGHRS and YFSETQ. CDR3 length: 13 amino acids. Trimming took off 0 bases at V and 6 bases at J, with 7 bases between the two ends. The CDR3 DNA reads TGCGCCAGCAGCTTGGAAGCAGGAAACATTCAGTACTTC. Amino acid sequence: CASSLEAGNIQYF. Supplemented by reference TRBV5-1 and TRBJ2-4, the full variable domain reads KAGVTQTPRYLIKTRGQQVTLSCSPISGHRSVSWYQQTPGQGLQFLFEYFSETQRNKGNFPGRFSGRQFSNSRSEMNVSTLELGDSALYLCASSLEAGNIQYFGAGTRLSVL.

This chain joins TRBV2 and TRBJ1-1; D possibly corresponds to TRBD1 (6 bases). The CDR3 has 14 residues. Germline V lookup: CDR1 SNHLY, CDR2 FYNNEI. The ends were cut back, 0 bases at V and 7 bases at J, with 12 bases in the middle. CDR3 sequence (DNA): TGTGCCAGCAGTGAAGCGGGGGTCAGGGGTGAAGCTTTCTTT. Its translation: CASSEAGVRGEAFF.

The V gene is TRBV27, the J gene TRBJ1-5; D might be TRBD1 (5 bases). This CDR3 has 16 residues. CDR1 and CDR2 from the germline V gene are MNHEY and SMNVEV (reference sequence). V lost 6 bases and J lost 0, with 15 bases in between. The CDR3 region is CASRSWGESSNQPQHF. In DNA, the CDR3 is TGTGCCAGCAGGAGTTGGGGGGAAAGTAGCAATCAGCCCCAGCATTTT.

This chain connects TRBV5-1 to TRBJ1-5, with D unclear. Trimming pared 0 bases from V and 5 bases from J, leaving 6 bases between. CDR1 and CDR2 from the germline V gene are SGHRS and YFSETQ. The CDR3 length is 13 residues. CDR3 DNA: TGCGCCAGCAGCTTGGACATCGATCAGCCCCAGCATTTT. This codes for CASSLDIDQPQHF.

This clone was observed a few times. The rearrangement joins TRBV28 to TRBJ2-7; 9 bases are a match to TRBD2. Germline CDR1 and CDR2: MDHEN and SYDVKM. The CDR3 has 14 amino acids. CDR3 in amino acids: CALRAGGLAGEQYF. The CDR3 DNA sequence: TGTGCACTCAGAGCGGGGGGCCTGGCGGGGGAGCAGTACTTC. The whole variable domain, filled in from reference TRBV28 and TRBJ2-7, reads DVKVTQSSRYLVKRTGEKVFLECVQDMDHENMFWYRQDPGLGLRLIYFSYDVKMKEKGDIPEGYSVSREKKERFSLILESASTNQTSMYLCALRAGGLAGEQYFGPGTRLTVT.

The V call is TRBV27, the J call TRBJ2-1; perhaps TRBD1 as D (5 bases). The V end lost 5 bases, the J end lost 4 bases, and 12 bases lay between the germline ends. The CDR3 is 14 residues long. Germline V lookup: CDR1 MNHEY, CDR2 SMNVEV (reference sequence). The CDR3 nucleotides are TGTGCCAGCAGTCCCCACGACAGTTACAATGAGCAGTTCTTC. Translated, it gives CASSPHDSYNEQFF.

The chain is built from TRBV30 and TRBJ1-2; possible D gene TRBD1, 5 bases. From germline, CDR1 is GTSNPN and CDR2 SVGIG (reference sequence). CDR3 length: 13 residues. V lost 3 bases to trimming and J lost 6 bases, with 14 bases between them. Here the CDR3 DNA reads TGTGCCTGGAGCGCGGGACTCAAACATGGCTACACCTTC. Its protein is CAWSAGLKHGYTF.

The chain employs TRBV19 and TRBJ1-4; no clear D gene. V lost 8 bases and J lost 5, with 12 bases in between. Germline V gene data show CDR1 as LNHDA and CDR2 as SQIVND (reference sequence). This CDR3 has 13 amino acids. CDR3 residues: CASSRRVNEKLFF. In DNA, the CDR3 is TGTGCCAGTTCCCGGAGGGTGAATGAAAAACTGTTTTTT.

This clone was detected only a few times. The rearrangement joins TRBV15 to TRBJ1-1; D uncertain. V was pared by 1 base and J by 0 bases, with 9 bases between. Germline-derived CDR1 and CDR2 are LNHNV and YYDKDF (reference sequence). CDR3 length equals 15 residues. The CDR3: CATSRGYSMNTEAFF. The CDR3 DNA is TGTGCCACCAGCAGAGGCTACTCCATGAACACTGAAGCTTTCTTT.

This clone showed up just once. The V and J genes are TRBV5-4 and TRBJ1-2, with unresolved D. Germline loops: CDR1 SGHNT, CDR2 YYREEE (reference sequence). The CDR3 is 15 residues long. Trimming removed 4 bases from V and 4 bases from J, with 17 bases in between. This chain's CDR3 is CASSPYSGYGYGYTF. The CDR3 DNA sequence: TGTGCCAGCAGCCCTTACAGTGGATACGGCTATGGCTACACCTTC.

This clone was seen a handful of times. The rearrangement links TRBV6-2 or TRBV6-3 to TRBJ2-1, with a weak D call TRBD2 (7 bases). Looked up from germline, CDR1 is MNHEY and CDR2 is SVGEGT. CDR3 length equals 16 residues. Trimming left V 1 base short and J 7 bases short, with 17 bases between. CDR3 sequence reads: CASSYYEGGGVNEQFF. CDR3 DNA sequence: TGTGCCAGCAGTTACTACGAGGGGGGAGGGGTTAATGAGCAGTTCTTC.

The CDR3 region has the DNA TGTGCCAGCAGTTCGGACAGGGCGCGAGGCTACACCTTC. It encodes CASSSDRARGYTF. J is TRBJ1-2 and V is TRBV12-3 or TRBV12-4; 8 bases match TRBD1. This CDR3 region has 13 residues. The J segment lost 8 bases and the V segment lost 4 bases, leaving 6 bases of the junction unmatched.

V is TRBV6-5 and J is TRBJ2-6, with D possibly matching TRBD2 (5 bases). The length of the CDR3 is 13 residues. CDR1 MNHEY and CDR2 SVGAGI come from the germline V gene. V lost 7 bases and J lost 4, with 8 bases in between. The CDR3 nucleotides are TGTGCCAGCACTGGCGGGGGGGCCAACGTCCTGACTTTC. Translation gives CASTGGGANVLTF.

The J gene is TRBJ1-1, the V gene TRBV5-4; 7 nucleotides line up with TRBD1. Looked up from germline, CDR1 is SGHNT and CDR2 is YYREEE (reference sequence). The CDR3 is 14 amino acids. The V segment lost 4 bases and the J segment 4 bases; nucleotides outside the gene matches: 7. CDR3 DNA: TGTGCCAGCAGCACAGGGGTAGGGGGCACTGAAGCTTTCTTT. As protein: CASSTGVGGTEAFF.

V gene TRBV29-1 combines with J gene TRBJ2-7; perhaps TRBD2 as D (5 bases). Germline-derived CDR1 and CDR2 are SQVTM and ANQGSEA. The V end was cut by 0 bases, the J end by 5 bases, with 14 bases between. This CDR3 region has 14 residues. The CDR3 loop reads CSVEEKKGVDEQYF. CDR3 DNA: TGCAGCGTTGAAGAGAAGAAGGGAGTCGACGAGCAGTACTTC.